What follows are 8 T cell receptor beta chains derived from one specimen sequenced in a study of regulatory T cells in long-lasting Graves disease. The time point was: newly diagnosed GD, antithyroid drugs for less than 3 months. RNA isolated from PBMCs was used to make the TCR library. Researchers made TCR beta libraries by using iRepertoire HTBI primers and running Arm-PCR on CDR3 regions. TCRdb re-called the multiplex PCR reads with MiXCR, one entry per CDR3 protein. The sample includes 550,000 to 650,000 distinct CDR3 sequences, more than 15% of them seen just once. This sample also belongs to another study, concerning T cells in Graves' hyperthyroidism and ophthalmopathy.

This material consisted of peripheral blood mononuclear cells (PBMCs), taken at new diagnosis, from a patient treated with antithyroid drugs. Every receptor here comes from a young man with Graves disease.

This clonotype was seen more than once but under ten times. V gene TRBV5-1 combines with J gene TRBJ2-1; a weak D match, TRBD1 (5 bases). From germline, CDR1 is SGHRS and CDR2 YFSETQ. The CDR3 consists of 13 residues. The germline V and J ends were trimmed by 2 bases and 6 bases, with 9 bases remaining between them. The CDR3 loop is CASSFADSNEQFF. CDR3 nucleotides: TGCGCCAGCAGCTTCGCAGACAGCAATGAGCAGTTCTTC.

This clonotype was seen ten or more times. The genes are TRBV12-3 or TRBV12-4 and TRBJ2-7, with TRBD2 matching 7 bases. The CDR3 runs 15 residues. V gave up 4 bases and J gave up 5 bases; unmatched junction bases: 11. DNA for the CDR3: TGTGCCAGCAGTTCCCGTGGGGGGAGGGCCGACGAGCAGTACTTC. Translating gives CASSSRGGRADEQYF.

This clonotype appeared many times. The gene calls are TRBV15 and TRBJ2-7, with TRBD2 matching 10 bases. The CDR3 length is 16 residues. Germline V gives CDR1 LNHNV, CDR2 YYDKDF (reference sequence). The J segment lost 6 bases and the V segment lost 1 base, leaving 9 bases of the junction unmatched. The CDR3 sequence is CATSRAGASGSGEQYF. The CDR3 coding sequence is TGTGCCACCAGCAGAGCTGGGGCTAGCGGGAGTGGCGAGCAGTACTTC.

This sequence joins TRBV20-1 and TRBJ2-3; D unclear. Germline V gene lookup returns CDR1 DFQATT and CDR2 SNEGSKA (reference sequence). Trimming removed 6 bases from V and 7 bases from J, with 11 bases in between. The CDR3 runs 11 residues. CDR3 sequence: CSAGDVNTQYF. As DNA, the CDR3 is TGCAGTGCAGGAGATGTGAATACGCAGTATTTT.

This clonotype was recorded a few times. The CDR3 loop reads CASRSAGGGTDTQYF. CDR3 in DNA: TGTGCCAGCAGGTCAGCGGGAGGGGGGACAGATACGCAGTATTTT. V is TRBV2 and J is TRBJ2-3; 10 bases align to TRBD2. CDR3 size: 15 residues. After removal of 6 bases from V and 3 bases from J, the junction contained 6 bases not matched to a gene. CDR1 is SNHLY and CDR2 is FYNNEI in the germline V gene.

This CDR3 is CASSFDPGTGSYNEQFF. Here the CDR3 DNA reads TGCGCCAGCAGCTTTGACCCCGGGACAGGGTCCTACAATGAGCAGTTCTTC. This chain links TRBV5-1 with TRBJ2-1; 9 bases agree with TRBD1. CDR1 and CDR2 from the germline V gene are SGHRS and YFSETQ. J lost 1 base, V lost 2 bases, and 7 bases had no gene match. There are 17 residues in the CDR3.

This clonotype was counted at least ten times. The J gene is TRBJ1-5, the V gene TRBV28; D perhaps matches TRBD1 (6 bases). Trimming removed 6 bases from V and 3 bases from J, with 18 bases in between. The CDR3 covers 16 residues. The germline CDR1 and CDR2 sequences are MDHEN and SYDVKM. The CDR3 DNA reads as TGTGCCAGCAGCCCGAACAGGGATGGCAACAATCAGCCCCAGCATTTT. It codes for CASSPNRDGNNQPQHF.

In its sample, this clonotype was seen many times. The genes are TRBV11-3 and TRBJ2-7, with unresolved D. V lost 6 bases and J 0 bases, leaving 12 bases between the germline ends. The germline gives CDR1 SGHNT, CDR2 YENEEA. CDR3 size: 14 residues. CDR3 protein: CASSYDRSSYEQYF. CDR3 in DNA: TGTGCCAGCAGTTATGATAGGAGCTCCTACGAGCAGTACTTC. The complete variable domain, with remaining parts taken from reference TRBV11-3 and TRBJ2-7, reads EAGVVQSPRYKIIEKKQPVAFWCNPISGHNTLYWYLQNLGQGPELLIRYENEEAVDDSQLPKDRFSAERLKGVDSTLKIQPAELGDSAVYLCASSYDRSSYEQYFGPGTRLTVT.